Below, 30 T cell receptor beta chains from the same sample are listed, as sequenced in a study of shared clonotypes between healthy human individuals. Assay: immunoSEQ multiplex PCR; the TCRdb copy retains only in-frame clones and omits some. The repertoire has roughly 2.6 million clones, approximately 92% of them found once; the top ten carry around 0.14%. The sample taken for sequencing was naive CD4+ T cells sorted from blood. Indicated subset: CD45RA+ positively selected. All receptors derive from a man aged 18 to 29 in good health.

V gene TRBV7-6 combines with J gene TRBJ2-1; a weak D match, TRBD2 (6 bases). This CDR3 has 15 residues. In germline, CDR1 is SGHVS, CDR2 FNYEAQ. V gave up 3 bases and J gave up 0 bases, with 9 bases separating them. CDR3 residues: CASSFGGNSYNEQFF. The CDR3 DNA follows: TGTGCCAGCAGCTTTGGGGGGAACTCCTACAATGAGCAGTTCTTC. The entire variable domain, with the rest obtained from reference TRBV7-6 and TRBJ2-1, is as follows: GAGVSQSPRYKVTKRGQDVALRCDPISGHVSLYWYRQALGQGPEFLTYFNYEAQQDKSGLPNDRFSAERPEGSISTLTIQRTEQRDSAMYRCASSFGGNSYNEQFFGPGTRLTVL.

The CDR3 is CAISTGTGGEKLFF. CDR3 sequence (DNA): TGTGCCATCAGTACCGGGACAGGGGGTGAAAAACTGTTTTTT. J is TRBJ1-4 and V is TRBV10-3, with TRBD1 identical over 11 bases. V trimming: 5 bases; J trimming: 7 bases; junction bases outside the gene matches: 3. Germline loops: CDR1 ENHRY, CDR2 SYGVKD. The CDR3 runs 14 residues.

Concerning this clone: At the DNA level, this CDR3 is encoded by other sequences in the same sample as well. The rearrangement links TRBV6-1 to TRBJ2-1; the match to TRBD2 covers 8 bases. The V segment lost 3 bases and the J segment 4 bases; nucleotides outside the gene matches: 2. The germline CDR1 and CDR2 sequences are MNHNS and SASEGT. The length of the CDR3 is 14 residues. In DNA, the CDR3 is TGTGCCAGCAGTGAGCGGGGGGCGTACAATGAGCAGTTCTTC. It specifies CASSERGAYNEQFF.

The rearrangement uses TRBV5-1 and TRBJ1-6; 7 positions agree with TRBD1. In germline, CDR1 is SGHRS, CDR2 YFSETQ. The CDR3 is 14 residues long. Trimming at V came to 2 bases and at J to 8 bases, leaving 4 bases not matched to a gene. Here the CDR3 DNA reads TGCGCCAGCAGCTTCGTGCAGGGGGATTCACCCCTCCACTTT. This encodes CASSFVQGDSPLHF. Using reference TRBV5-1 and TRBJ1-6 for the parts outside the CDR3, the full variable domain is KAGVTQTPRYLIKTRGQQVTLSCSPISGHRSVSWYQQTPGQGLQFLFEYFSETQRNKGNFPGRFSGRQFSNSRSEMNVSTLELGDSALYLCASSFVQGDSPLHFGNGTRLTVT.

CDR3 residues: CASSPGGQRSSYGYTF. Here the CDR3 DNA reads TGTGCCAGCAGCCCTGGCGGACAGCGCTCTAGCTATGGCTACACCTTC. This chain joins TRBV5-4 and TRBJ1-2, with a weak D call TRBD1 (6 bases). Germline V gene lookup returns CDR1 SGHNT and CDR2 YYREEE (reference sequence). The V end lost 4 bases, the J end lost 4 bases, and 20 bases lay between the germline ends. This CDR3 has 16 amino acids.

This chain uses TRBV29-1 with TRBJ2-1, with D possibly matching TRBD2 (6 bases). This CDR3 is built from 14 residues. The germline CDR1 and CDR2 sequences are SQVTM and ANQGSEA. The V and J ends lost 4 bases and 9 bases respectively, with 19 bases between them. The CDR3 DNA is TGCAGCGTTGGTTTTGGGACTTGGGCTCCTGAGCAGTTCTTC. Translating it yields CSVGFGTWAPEQFF.

V gene TRBV5-1 combines with J gene TRBJ1-5; TRBD1 aligns across 10 bases. CDR1 and CDR2 from the germline V gene are SGHRS and YFSETQ. This CDR3 comprises 16 residues. The V gene end was trimmed by 0 bases and the J gene end by 8 bases; junction bases not matched to a gene: 8. The DNA of the CDR3 is TGCGCCAGCAGCTTGGACAGGACAGGGGGAAGAAAGCCCCAGCATTTT. This encodes CASSLDRTGGRKPQHF. Full variable domain (outside the CDR3, taken from reference TRBV5-1 and TRBJ1-5): KAGVTQTPRYLIKTRGQQVTLSCSPISGHRSVSWYQQTPGQGLQFLFEYFSETQRNKGNFPGRFSGRQFSNSRSEMNVSTLELGDSALYLCASSLDRTGGRKPQHFGDGTRLSIL.

The CDR3 region is CASQHQRQVWVGELFF. The CDR3 nucleotides read TGTGCCAGCCAACACCAAAGACAGGTCTGGGTGGGGGAGCTGTTTTTT. The chain joins TRBV28 to TRBJ2-2; D may be TRBD1 (6 bases). V was trimmed by 8 bases and J by 8 bases, leaving 24 bases between them. CDR3 size: 16 residues. Per germline, CDR1 MDHEN and CDR2 SYDVKM.

The chain carries TRBV11-3 and TRBJ1-6, with TRBD1 identical over 10 bases. The CDR3 sequence is 15 residues long. After removal of 5 bases from V and 10 bases from J, the junction contained 8 bases not matched to a gene. Germline CDR1 reads SGHNT; CDR2 reads YENEEA. The CDR3 DNA reads TGTGCCAGCAGCAATGGGACAGGGGTAAACTCACCCCTCCACTTT. Residues: CASSNGTGVNSPLHF.

This chain connects TRBV7-2 to TRBJ2-5; the D gene is possibly TRBD2 (5 bases). The CDR3 runs 16 residues. The V and J ends lost 5 bases and 1 base respectively, with 17 bases between them. Germline lookup yields CDR1 SGHTA and CDR2 FQGNSA. The CDR3 coding sequence is TGTGCCAGCAGCCTCGGGATACAATACACCCAAGAGACCCAGTACTTC. Translating gives CASSLGIQYTQETQYF. The whole variable domain, filled in from reference TRBV7-2 and TRBJ2-5, reads GAGVSQSPSNKVTEKGKDVELRCDPISGHTALYWYRQSLGQGLEFLIYFQGNSAPDKSGLPSDRFSAERTGGSVSTLTIQRTQQEDSAVYLCASSLGIQYTQETQYFGPGTRLLVL.

As for this clone: Other nucleotide sequences from this sample produce the same CDR3. The V call is TRBV6-1, the J call TRBJ1-6; 9 bases agree with TRBD1. The CDR3 length is 14 residues. V gave up 3 bases and J gave up 9 bases; unmatched junction bases: 3. In germline, CDR1 is MNHNS, CDR2 SASEGT. The CDR3 nucleotides are TGTGCCAGCAGTGAGGGACAGGGCGGTTCACCCCTCCACTTT. As protein: CASSEGQGGSPLHF.

J is TRBJ2-7 and V is TRBV2; 11 bases are shared with TRBD1. Germline V gene data show CDR1 as SNHLY and CDR2 as FYNNEI. This CDR3 comprises 15 residues. V shed 6 bases and J 4 bases; nucleotides not matched to a gene: 8. CDR3 DNA sequence: TGTGCCAGCAGCTCATCCGGGACAGGGGGGTACGAGCAGTACTTC. Amino acid sequence: CASSSSGTGGYEQYF.

The rearrangement joins TRBV9 to TRBJ2-1; D is possibly TRBD2 (6 bases). Trimming left V 1 base short and J 3 bases short, with 17 bases between. Germline CDR1 and CDR2: SGDLS and YYNGEE. The CDR3 is 17 residues long. CDR3 amino acids: CASSVKAGLGVYNEQFF. The CDR3 DNA is TGTGCCAGCAGCGTAAAGGCGGGGTTAGGGGTCTACAATGAGCAGTTCTTC.

The chain is built from TRBV18 and TRBJ1-5, with 9 bases identical to TRBD1. V shed 0 bases and J 0 bases; nucleotides not matched to a gene: 3. CDR3 size: 17 residues. Germline-derived CDR1 and CDR2 are KGHSH and LQKENI. The CDR3 reads CASSPPGTGYSNQPQHF. The CDR3 DNA reads TGTGCCAGCTCACCACCCGGGACAGGGTATAGCAATCAGCCCCAGCATTTT.

The V call is TRBV19, the J call TRBJ2-1; the D gene is possibly TRBD2 (7 bases). CDR3 length: 17 residues. Trimming left V 6 bases short and J 4 bases short, with 22 bases between. The germline gives CDR1 LNHDA, CDR2 SQIVND (reference sequence). In nucleotides, the CDR3 is TGTGCCAGTAGCGGAGGGAGGGACACCGGACGTTACAATGAGCAGTTCTTC. Translating gives CASSGGRDTGRYNEQFF.

Written as DNA, the CDR3 is TGTGCCTCTCATCGGTCGATGACTTCGGCCTACGAGCAGTACTTC. Its protein product is CASHRSMTSAYEQYF. V usage is TRBV6-1 and J usage is TRBJ2-7, with D hard to call. With 11 bases removed from V and 2 bases from J, the gap between germline ends came to 22 bases. The germline V gene has CDR1 MNHNS and CDR2 SASEGT. CDR3 length equals 15 residues.

The CDR3, as DNA: TGTGCCAGTAATACGATAGGGACTAGCGGGAGAAATACGCAGTATTTT. Its protein is CASNTIGTSGRNTQYF. The V gene is TRBV19, the J gene TRBJ2-3; TRBD2 matches 14 bases. The J segment lost 7 bases and the V segment lost 7 bases, leaving 10 bases of the junction unmatched. CDR1 is LNHDA, CDR2 SQIVND, per germline (reference sequence). CDR3 size: 16 residues.

The J gene is TRBJ2-3, the V gene TRBV7-6, with D hard to call. Trimming shortened V by 0 bases and J by 3 bases, and 10 bases separated the two germline ends. The germline V gene has CDR1 SGHVS and CDR2 FNYEAQ. The CDR3 spans 15 residues. CDR3 DNA sequence: TGTGCCAGCAGCTTAGCCCTGACCACTACAGATACGCAGTATTTT. Protein sequence: CASSLALTTTDTQYF.

V gene TRBV12-5 combines with J gene TRBJ2-7; D is perhaps TRBD1 or TRBD2 (6 bases each). The CDR3 length is 17 residues. V was trimmed by 2 bases and J by 2 bases, leaving 19 bases between them. Germline V gives CDR1 LGHNT, CDR2 FRNRAP. CDR3 amino acids: CASGLTTSTGATYEQYF. The CDR3 coding sequence is TGTGCTAGTGGTTTGACTACTAGCACGGGGGCAACCTACGAGCAGTACTTC. Variable domain in full (rest from reference TRBV12-5 and TRBJ2-7): DARVTQTPRHKVTEMGQEVTMRCQPILGHNTVFWYRQTMMQGLELLAYFRNRAPLDDSGMPKDRFSAEMPDATLATLKIQPSEPRDSAVYFCASGLTTSTGATYEQYFGPGTRLTVT.

This chain links TRBV25-1 with TRBJ2-7, with D perhaps being TRBD1 or TRBD2 (5 bases each). The CDR3 totals 14 residues. V lost 3 bases and J 6 bases, leaving 15 bases between the germline ends. The germline gives CDR1 MGHDK, CDR2 SYGVNS. The CDR3 DNA follows: TGTGCCAGCAGTGACCCCGGCAGGGCGGGCGAGCAGTACTTC. Translating gives CASSDPGRAGEQYF.

The chain is built from TRBV14 and TRBJ1-6; TRBD1 agrees at 7 bases. The CDR3 extends over 16 amino acids. The junction had 9 bases not matched to a gene; V was cut back by 0 bases and J by 10 bases. Germline loops: CDR1 SGHDN, CDR2 FVKESK. The CDR3 spells CASSQDSTGAGSPLHF. The DNA for the CDR3 is TGTGCCAGCAGCCAAGATTCTACAGGGGCGGGGTCACCCCTCCACTTT. Complete variable domain (other parts from reference TRBV14 and TRBJ1-6): EAGVTQFPSHSVIEKGQTVTLRCDPISGHDNLYWYRRVMGKEIKFLLHFVKESKQDESGMPNNRFLAERTGGTYSTLKVQPAELEDSGVYFCASSQDSTGAGSPLHFGNGTRLTVT.

The chain carries TRBV5-1 and TRBJ1-5; 10 bases line up with TRBD1. The CDR3 covers 20 residues. Germline CDR1 SGHRS, CDR2 YFSETQ. Trimming cost V 0 bases and J 1 base; bases outside gene matches: 13. CDR3 in DNA: TGCGCCAGCAGCTTGGAGAAGGGACAGGGGTTTGGTGGGAGCAATCAGCCCCAGCATTTT. It yields the protein CASSLEKGQGFGGSNQPQHF. Together with reference TRBV5-1 and TRBJ1-5, the CDR3 gives the full variable domain: KAGVTQTPRYLIKTRGQQVTLSCSPISGHRSVSWYQQTPGQGLQFLFEYFSETQRNKGNFPGRFSGRQFSNSRSEMNVSTLELGDSALYLCASSLEKGQGFGGSNQPQHFGDGTRLSIL.

The chain carries TRBV28 and TRBJ1-4; tentatively, D is TRBD1 (6 bases). CDR3 size: 16 residues. The germline V gene has CDR1 MDHEN and CDR2 SYDVKM. Trimming removed 5 bases from V and 2 bases from J, with 15 bases in between. The CDR3: CASSVSQGGTNEKLFF. CDR3 DNA sequence: TGTGCCAGCAGTGTTAGCCAAGGGGGGACTAATGAAAAACTGTTTTTT. The full variable domain, completed using reference TRBV28 and TRBJ1-4, is DVKVTQSSRYLVKRTGEKVFLECVQDMDHENMFWYRQDPGLGLRLIYFSYDVKMKEKGDIPEGYSVSREKKERFSLILESASTNQTSMYLCASSVSQGGTNEKLFFGSGTQLSVL.

The CDR3 sequence is CSWETGSGGYTF. In nucleotides, the CDR3 is TGCAGCTGGGAAACAGGGAGCGGTGGCTACACCTTC. This sequence joins TRBV29-1 and TRBJ1-2, with D possibly being TRBD1 (6 bases). This CDR3 has 12 residues. V was shortened by 8 bases and J by 7 bases, with 17 bases between the two germline ends. Germline CDR1 reads SQVTM; CDR2 reads ANQGSEA.

The J gene is TRBJ2-6, the V gene TRBV7-9; D is uncertain. The CDR3 is 16 amino acids. The V end lost 5 bases, the J end lost 0 bases, and 11 bases lay between the germline ends. The germline V gene has CDR1 SEHNR and CDR2 FQNEAQ (reference sequence). The CDR3 region has the DNA TGTGCCAGCAGCCGGTCTACAACCTCTGGGGCCAACGTCCTGACTTTC. This gives the protein CASSRSTTSGANVLTF.

The rearrangement uses TRBV14 and TRBJ2-5; 7 bases line up with TRBD1. Germline lookup yields CDR1 SGHDN and CDR2 FVKESK. V trimming: 3 bases; J trimming: 3 bases; junction bases outside the gene matches: 10. The CDR3 is made up of 16 amino acids. CDR3 sequence: CASSHPGQKKKETQYF. In DNA, the CDR3 is TGTGCCAGCAGCCATCCGGGACAGAAAAAAAAAGAGACCCAGTACTTC.

This clone was counted once. The chain combines TRBV28 with TRBJ2-3; tentatively, D is TRBD2 (6 bases). Per the germline V gene, CDR1 is MDHEN and CDR2 is SYDVKM. With 2 bases removed from V and 0 bases from J, the gap between germline ends came to 18 bases. CDR3 length: 18 amino acids. CDR3 region: CASSLGGSSTGSTDTQYF. In DNA form, the CDR3 reads TGTGCCAGCAGTTTAGGGGGGAGTTCTACCGGTAGCACAGATACGCAGTATTTT.

Remarks on this clone: The same CDR3 also results from other DNA sequences found in this sample. This chain uses TRBV18 with TRBJ1-2; the D is unclear. The CDR3 runs to 13 residues. Per the germline V gene, CDR1 is KGHSH and CDR2 is LQKENI. V was trimmed by 2 bases and J by 4 bases, leaving 8 bases between them. The CDR3 sequence: CASSPGHSYGYTF. The DNA for the CDR3 is TGTGCCAGCTCACCAGGGCACAGCTATGGCTACACCTTC. Filled out from reference TRBV18 and TRBJ1-2, the complete variable domain reads NAGVMQNPRHLVRRRGQEARLRCSPMKGHSHVYWYRQLPEEGLKFMVYLQKENIIDESGMPKERFSAEFPKEGPSILRIQQVVRGDSAAYFCASSPGHSYGYTFGSGTRLTVV.

The chain combines TRBV30 with TRBJ1-1; D perhaps matches TRBD1 (5 bases). V was cut by 4 bases and J by 5 bases, with 5 bases left in between. CDR3 length: 10 residues. Germline loops: CDR1 GTSNPN, CDR2 SVGIG (reference sequence). CDR3 sequence reads: CAWKGTEAFF. The CDR3 nucleotides are TGTGCCTGGAAGGGGACTGAAGCTTTCTTT.

The chain is built from TRBV12-5 and TRBJ2-7; D gene ambiguous. CDR3 length: 15 amino acids. V was cut by 2 bases and J by 3 bases, with 14 bases left in between. Germline CDR1 LGHNT, CDR2 FRNRAP. The CDR3 region has the DNA TGTGCTAGTGGTTTGCCCAACGTGGCAATCTACGAGCAGTACTTC. This codes for CASGLPNVAIYEQYF.